This entry concerns a single TCR beta chain. This record comes from a study of T cells of healthy individuals. Each CDR3 protein is one row after TCRdb ran MiXCR on the 5' RACE reads. The sample lists fewer than 75,000 distinct CDR3 sequences, 15% to 20% occurring once. The V and J ends lost 6 bases and 3 bases, in that order; junction bases with no gene match: 7. Germline V gene data show CDR1 as SGHRS and CDR2 as YFSETQ. CDR3 length: 15 amino acids. This clonotype originated in a human donor in good health. The rearrangement links TRBV5-1 to TRBJ2-7, with 12 bases that match TRBD2. The CDR3 bases are TGCGCCAGCACACCTCAGGGACTAGCGGGCTACGAGCAGTACTTC. This codes for CASTPQGLAGYEQYF.